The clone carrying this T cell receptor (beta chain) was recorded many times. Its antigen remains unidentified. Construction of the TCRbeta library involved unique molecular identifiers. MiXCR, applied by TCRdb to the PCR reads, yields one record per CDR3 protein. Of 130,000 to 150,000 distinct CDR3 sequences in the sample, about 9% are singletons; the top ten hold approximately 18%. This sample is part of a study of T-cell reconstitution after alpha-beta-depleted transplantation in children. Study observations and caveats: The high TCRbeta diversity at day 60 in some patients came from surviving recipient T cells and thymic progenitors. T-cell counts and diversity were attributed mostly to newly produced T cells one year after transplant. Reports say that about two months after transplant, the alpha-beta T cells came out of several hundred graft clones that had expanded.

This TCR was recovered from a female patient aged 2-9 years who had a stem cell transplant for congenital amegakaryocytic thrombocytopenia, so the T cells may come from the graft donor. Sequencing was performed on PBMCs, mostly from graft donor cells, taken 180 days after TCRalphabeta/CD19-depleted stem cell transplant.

CDR3 nucleotide sequence: TGTGCCAGCAGTCACAAAACCGGGCAACCCTACGAGCAGTACTTC. Protein: CASSHKTGQPYEQYF. The chain combines TRBV7-9 with TRBJ2-7, with no clear D. Per the germline V gene, CDR1 is SEHNR and CDR2 is FQNEAQ (reference sequence). The ends were cut back, 6 bases at V and 2 bases at J, with 17 bases in the middle. The CDR3 spans 15 residues.